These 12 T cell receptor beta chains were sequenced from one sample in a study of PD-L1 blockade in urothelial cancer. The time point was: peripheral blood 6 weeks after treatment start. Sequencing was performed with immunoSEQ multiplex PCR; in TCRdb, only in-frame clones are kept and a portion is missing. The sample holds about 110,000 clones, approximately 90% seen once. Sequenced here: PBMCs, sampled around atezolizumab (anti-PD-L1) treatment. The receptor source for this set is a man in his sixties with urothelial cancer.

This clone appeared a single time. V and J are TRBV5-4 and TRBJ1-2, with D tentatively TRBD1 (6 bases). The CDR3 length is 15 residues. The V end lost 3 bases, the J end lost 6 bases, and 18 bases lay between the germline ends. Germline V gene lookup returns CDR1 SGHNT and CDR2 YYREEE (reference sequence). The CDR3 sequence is CASSSGQPGTHGYTF. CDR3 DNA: TGTGCCAGCAGCTCCGGACAGCCGGGGACCCATGGCTACACCTTC. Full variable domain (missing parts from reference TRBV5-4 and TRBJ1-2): ETGVTQSPTHLIKTRGQQVTLRCSSQSGHNTVSWYQQALGQGPQFIFQYYREEENGRGNFPPRFSGLQFPNYSSELNVNALELDDSALYLCASSSGQPGTHGYTFGSGTRLTVV.

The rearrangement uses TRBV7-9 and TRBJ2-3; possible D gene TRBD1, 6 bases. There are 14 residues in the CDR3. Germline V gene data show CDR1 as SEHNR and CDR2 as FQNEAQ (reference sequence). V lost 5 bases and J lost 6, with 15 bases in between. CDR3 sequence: CASSPSVGADTQYF. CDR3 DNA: TGTGCCAGCAGCCCTTCCGTGGGGGCGGATACGCAGTATTTT.

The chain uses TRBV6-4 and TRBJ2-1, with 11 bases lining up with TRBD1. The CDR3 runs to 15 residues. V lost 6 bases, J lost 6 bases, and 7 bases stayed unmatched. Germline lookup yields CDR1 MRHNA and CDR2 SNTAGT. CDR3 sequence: CASSESGTGGNEQFF. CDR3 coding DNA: TGTGCCAGCAGCGAATCCGGGACAGGGGGCAATGAGCAGTTCTTC.

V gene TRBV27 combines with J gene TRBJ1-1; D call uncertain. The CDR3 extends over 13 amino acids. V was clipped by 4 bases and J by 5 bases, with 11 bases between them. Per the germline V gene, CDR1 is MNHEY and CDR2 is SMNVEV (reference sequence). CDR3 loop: CASSSIDQTEAFF. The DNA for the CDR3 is TGTGCCAGCAGTTCGATCGATCAGACTGAAGCTTTCTTT.

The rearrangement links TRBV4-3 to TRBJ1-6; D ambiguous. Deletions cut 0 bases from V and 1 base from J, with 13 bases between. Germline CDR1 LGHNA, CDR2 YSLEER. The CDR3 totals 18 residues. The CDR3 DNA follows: TGCGCCAGCAGCCAAGAGTTCAGGTTTGGGTCCTATAATTCACCCCTCCACTTT. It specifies CASSQEFRFGSYNSPLHF.

The CDR3 bases are TGCGCCAGCAGAGTGACTGCCGCGAACACCGGGGAGCTGTTTTTT. As protein: CASRVTAANTGELFF. V is TRBV5-1 and J is TRBJ2-2; D is unresolved. This CDR3 is built from 15 residues. The V and J ends lost 5 bases and 0 bases respectively, with 11 bases between them. Germline loops: CDR1 SGHRS, CDR2 YFSETQ.

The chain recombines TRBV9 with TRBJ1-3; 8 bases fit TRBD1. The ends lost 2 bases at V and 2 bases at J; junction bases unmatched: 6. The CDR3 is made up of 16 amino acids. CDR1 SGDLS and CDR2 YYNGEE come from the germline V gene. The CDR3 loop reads CASSVETTGAGNTIYF. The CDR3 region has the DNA TGTGCCAGCAGCGTGGAAACGACAGGGGCTGGAAACACCATATATTTT.

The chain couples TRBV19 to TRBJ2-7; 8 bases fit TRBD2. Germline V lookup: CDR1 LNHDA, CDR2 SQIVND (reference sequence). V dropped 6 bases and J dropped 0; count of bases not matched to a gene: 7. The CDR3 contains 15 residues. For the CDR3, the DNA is TGTGCCAGTAGAGAGCGGGAGAGGGCCTCCTACGAGCAGTACTTC. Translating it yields CASRERERASYEQYF.

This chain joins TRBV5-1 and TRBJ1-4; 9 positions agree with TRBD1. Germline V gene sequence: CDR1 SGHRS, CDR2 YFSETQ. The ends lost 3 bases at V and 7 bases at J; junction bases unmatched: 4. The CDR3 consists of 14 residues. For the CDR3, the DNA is TGCGCCAGCAGCTCCGACAGGGGGGCTGAAAAACTGTTTTTT. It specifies CASSSDRGAEKLFF.

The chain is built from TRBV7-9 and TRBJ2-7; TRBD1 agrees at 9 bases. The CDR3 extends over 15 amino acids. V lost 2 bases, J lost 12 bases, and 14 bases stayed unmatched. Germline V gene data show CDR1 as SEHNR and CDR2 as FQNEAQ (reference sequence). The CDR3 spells CASSLSIGTGNRVYF. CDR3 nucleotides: TGTGCCAGCAGCTTATCCATCGGGACAGGGAATAGGGTGTACTTC. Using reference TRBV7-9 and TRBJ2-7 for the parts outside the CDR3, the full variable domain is DTGVSQNPRHKITKRGQNVTFRCDPISEHNRLYWYRQTLGQGPEFLTYFQNEAQLEKSRLLSDRFSAERPKGSFSTLEIQRTEQGDSAMYLCASSLSIGTGNRVYFGPGTRLTVT.

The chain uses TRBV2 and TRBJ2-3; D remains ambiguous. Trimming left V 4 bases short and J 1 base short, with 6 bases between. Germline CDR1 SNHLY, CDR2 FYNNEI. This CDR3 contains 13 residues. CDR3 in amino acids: CASSGLGTDTQYF. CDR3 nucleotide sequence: TGTGCCAGCAGTGGGCTCGGCACAGATACGCAGTATTTT.

CDR3 region: CASRVAFSTDTQYF. The CDR3 region has the DNA TGTGCCAGCAGGGTAGCCTTTAGCACAGATACGCAGTATTTT. The chain links TRBV6-1 to TRBJ2-3; D not resolved. The germline V and J ends were trimmed by 6 bases and 0 bases, with 10 bases remaining between them. The length of the CDR3 is 14 residues. Germline lookup yields CDR1 MNHNS and CDR2 SASEGT.